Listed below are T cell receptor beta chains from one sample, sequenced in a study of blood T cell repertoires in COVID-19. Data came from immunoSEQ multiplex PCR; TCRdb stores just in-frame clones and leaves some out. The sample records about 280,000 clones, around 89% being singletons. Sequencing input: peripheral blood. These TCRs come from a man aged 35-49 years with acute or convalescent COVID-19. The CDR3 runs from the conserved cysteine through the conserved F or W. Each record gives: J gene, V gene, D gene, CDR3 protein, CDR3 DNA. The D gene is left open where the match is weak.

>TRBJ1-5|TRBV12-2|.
CASRPRGRQPQHF
TGTGCAAGTCGTCCAAGAGGGAGGCAGCCCCAGCATTTT
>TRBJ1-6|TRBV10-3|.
CAISGFSNMDSPLHF
TGTGCCATCAGTGGGTTTAGTAATATGGATTCACCCCTCCACTTT
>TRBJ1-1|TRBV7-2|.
CASSLVMPGNTEAFF
TGTGCCAGCAGCTTAGTCATGCCCGGGAACACTGAAGCTTTCTTT
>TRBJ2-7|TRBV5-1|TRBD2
CASSSEPLAGHNEQYF
TGCGCCAGCAGCTCGGAACCTCTAGCGGGCCATAACGAGCAGTACTTC
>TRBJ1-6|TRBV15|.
CATREGSTYNSPLHF
TGTGCCACCAGAGAGGGCAGCACCTATAATTCACCCCTCCACTTT
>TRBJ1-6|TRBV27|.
CASKGDNNSPLHF
TGTGCCAGCAAGGGGGACAATAATTCACCCCTCCACTTT
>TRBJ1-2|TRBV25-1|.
CASSEGSPTVYGYTF
TGTGCCAGCAGTGAAGGCAGTCCCACAGTCTATGGCTACACCTTC
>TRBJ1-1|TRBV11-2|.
CASSFEGLTEAFF
TGTGCCAGCAGCTTTGAGGGTTTGACTGAAGCTTTCTTT
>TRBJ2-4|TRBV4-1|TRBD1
CASSQPGTGGRNIQYF
TGCGCCAGCAGCCAGCCTGGGACAGGGGGAAGAAACATTCAGTACTTC
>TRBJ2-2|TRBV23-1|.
CASRNRQGRTGELFF
TGCGCCAGCAGAAATAGGCAGGGAAGGACCGGGGAGCTGTTTTTT
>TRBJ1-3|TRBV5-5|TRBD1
CASSSTGAGNTIYF
TGTGCCAGCAGCTCGACAGGGGCTGGAAACACCATATATTTT
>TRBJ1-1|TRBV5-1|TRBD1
CASTGQGYTEAFF
TGCGCCAGCACGGGACAGGGGTACACTGAAGCTTTCTTT
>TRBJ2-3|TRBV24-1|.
CATSEADLTDTQYF
TGTGCCACCAGTGAAGCGGACCTCACAGATACGCAGTATTTT
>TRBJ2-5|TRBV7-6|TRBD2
CASSLPGGTSETQYF
TGTGCCAGCAGCTTACCGGGGGGGACCTCCGAGACCCAGTACTTC
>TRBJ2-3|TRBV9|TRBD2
CASSVGGGLTDTQYF
TGTGCCAGCAGCGTAGGGGGGGGACTGACAGATACGCAGTATTTT